These T cell receptor beta chains were read from a single sample in a study of blood T cell repertoires in COVID-19. The table came from immunoSEQ multiplex PCR; TCRdb's copy has only in-frame clones and leaves some out. Altogether fewer than 350,000 clones are present, around 90% being singletons, with the ten largest covering about 7%. Sequencing was done on a sample of peripheral blood. The receptors derive from a woman aged 25 to 45 with COVID-19, enrolled during active disease. Each CDR3 is given with its conserved first and last residue. The D gene is left open where the match is weak. The size field is filled for only some rows; it gives once, few, many or a size class.

d_gene,j_gene,abundance,v_gene,CDR3aa,CDR3nt
NA,TRBJ1-3,NA,TRBV7-2,CASSRSPSSGNTIYF,TGTGCCAGCAGTCGATCCCCGAGCTCTGGAAACACCATATATTTT
TRBD1,TRBJ2-2,NA,TRBV4-1,CASSQGPPGTGTGELFF,TGCGCCAGCAGCCAAGGACCTCCAGGGACAGGGACCGGGGAGCTGTTTTTT
TRBD1,TRBJ2-7,few,TRBV3-1/TRBV3-2,CASSPGQGSYEQYF,TGTGCCAGCAGCCCAGGACAGGGTTCCTACGAGCAGTACTTC
TRBD1,TRBJ1-2,NA,TRBV29-1,CSVPGQVYGYTF,TGCAGCGTCCCGGGACAGGTCTATGGCTACACCTTC
TRBD2,TRBJ2-1,NA,TRBV7-6,CASSLGEGNEQFF,TGTGCCAGCAGCTTAGGGGAGGGGAATGAGCAGTTCTTC
NA,TRBJ1-5,NA,TRBV2,CASSAGGGWGNQPQHF,TGTGCCAGCTCGGCCGGCGGAGGTTGGGGCAATCAGCCCCAGCATTTT
TRBD1,TRBJ1-2,NA,TRBV19,CASTPRGPLGYGYTF,TGTGCCAGTACCCCAAGGGGGCCCCTCGGCTATGGCTACACCTTC
TRBD1,TRBJ2-3,once,TRBV2,CASSGPGQGYTDTQYF,TGTGCCAGCAGTGGTCCGGGACAGGGTTACACAGATACGCAGTATTTT
TRBD2,TRBJ2-1,NA,TRBV4-2,CASSPTSGRAPYNEQFF,TGTGCCAGCAGCCCAACTAGCGGGAGGGCCCCCTACAATGAGCAGTTCTTC
NA,TRBJ1-1,NA,TRBV7-9,CASSSGPENTEAFF,TGTGCCAGCAGCTCTGGGCCTGAGAACACTGAAGCTTTCTTT
TRBD2,TRBJ2-1,NA,TRBV5-1,CASSLGEGTGEQFF,TGCGCCAGCAGCTTGGGGGAGGGAACGGGTGAGCAGTTCTTC
TRBD1,TRBJ2-3,NA,TRBV12-5,CASGFGQGRTQYF,TGTGCTAGTGGTTTCGGACAGGGTCGTACGCAGTATTTT
NA,TRBJ2-7,NA,TRBV6-5,CASSIATDYEQYF,TGTGCCAGCAGTATCGCGACAGACTACGAGCAGTACTTC
TRBD1,TRBJ1-1,NA,TRBV29-1,CSANTGVVTEAFF,TGCAGCGCCAATACAGGGGTGGTCACTGAAGCTTTCTTT
NA,TRBJ2-2,NA,TRBV19,CASREIRRAGELFF,TGTGCCAGTAGGGAGATTAGGAGGGCCGGGGAGCTGTTTTTT
NA,TRBJ1-2,NA,TRBV18,CASSLDKRAYPLKGYGYTF,TGTGCCAGCTCACTCGACAAGCGGGCCTACCCCCTTAAGGGCTATGGCTACACCTTC
NA,TRBJ2-7,NA,TRBV25-1,CASSEDTLRDEQYF,TGTGCCAGCAGTGAGGACACACTCCGGGACGAGCAGTACTTC
TRBD2,TRBJ2-1,NA,TRBV24-1,CATSDTGTSGRGGEQFF,TGTGCCACCAGTGATACCGGGACTAGCGGGAGGGGAGGTGAGCAGTTCTTC
NA,TRBJ1-3,NA,TRBV18,CASSMGVSGNTIYF,TGTGCCAGCTCGATGGGCGTCTCTGGAAACACCATATATTTT
NA,TRBJ2-7,NA,TRBV28,CASSLDISYEQYF,TGTGCCAGCAGTTTAGACATCTCCTACGAGCAGTACTTC
NA,TRBJ2-1,NA,TRBV10-3,CAISDPGRDFYNEQFF,TGTGCCATCAGTGACCCAGGGCGCGACTTTTACAATGAGCAGTTCTTC
NA,TRBJ1-1,NA,TRBV5-1,CASKLVGAANTEAFF,TGCGCCAGCAAATTGGTAGGGGCCGCGAACACTGAAGCTTTCTTT
NA,TRBJ1-4,NA,TRBV25-1,CASSDSGHWGEKLFF,TGTGCCAGCAGTGACTCGGGACACTGGGGGGAAAAACTGTTTTTT
NA,TRBJ1-3,NA,TRBV6-6,CASSSSSGSGNTIYF,TGTGCCAGCAGTTCATCCTCAGGCTCTGGAAACACCATATATTTT
NA,TRBJ1-6,NA,TRBV4-3,CASSQDRYRNSPLHF,TGCGCCAGCAGCCAAGATCGGTACAGGAATTCACCCCTCCACTTT
NA,TRBJ1-1,NA,TRBV7-9,CASSLDSSEAFF,TGTGCCAGCAGCTTAGACAGCAGTGAAGCTTTCTTT
TRBD2,TRBJ2-3,NA,TRBV3-1/TRBV3-2,CASSQEGGWTDTQYF,TGTGCCAGCAGCCAAGAGGGGGGGTGGACAGATACGCAGTATTTT
NA,TRBJ1-4,NA,TRBV12-3/TRBV12-4,CASSFGTNEKLFF,TGTGCCAGCAGTTTCGGGACAAATGAAAAACTGTTTTTT
NA,TRBJ1-1,NA,TRBV6-5,CASSPRGAEAFF,TGTGCCAGCAGTCCCAGAGGAGCTGAAGCTTTCTTT
TRBD1,TRBJ1-5,NA,TRBV6-5,CASSQTGIRNQPQHF,TGTGCCAGCTCACAGACAGGGATAAGGAATCAGCCCCAGCATTTT
NA,TRBJ2-3,NA,TRBV5-5,CASSLAWAWTNTQYF,TGTGCCAGCAGCTTGGCCTGGGCGTGGACAAATACGCAGTATTTT
TRBD1,TRBJ1-1,NA,TRBV2,CASYRGRYTEAFF,TGTGCCAGCTACAGGGGGCGATATACTGAAGCTTTCTTT
TRBD1,TRBJ2-2,once,TRBV19,CAAKTGTGVPGELFF,TGTGCCGCCAAAACCGGGACAGGGGTACCCGGGGAGCTGTTTTTT
NA,TRBJ2-7,NA,TRBV4-2,CASSQLTGSYEQYF,TGTGCCAGCAGCCAGCTGACAGGCTCCTACGAGCAGTACTTC
NA,TRBJ1-3,NA,TRBV27,CASSPWAQLSGNTIYF,TGTGCCAGCAGTCCTTGGGCCCAACTCTCTGGAAACACCATATATTTT
TRBD1,TRBJ2-7,once,TRBV23-1,CASSKPGGATYEQYF,TGCGCCAGCAGTAAGCCAGGGGGCGCAACCTACGAGCAGTACTTC
TRBD1,TRBJ1-6,NA,TRBV7-6,CASSLGTGNNSPLHF,TGTGCCAGCAGCTTAGGGACAGGCAATAATTCACCCCTCCACTTT
TRBD2,TRBJ2-7,NA,TRBV28,CASSTHSGGGEQYF,TGTGCCAGCAGTACCCATTCGGGAGGGGGCGAGCAGTACTTC
NA,TRBJ1-2,NA,TRBV5-1,CASSLGGGDGYTF,TGCGCCAGCAGCTTGGGCGGGGGCGATGGCTACACCTTC
NA,TRBJ1-6,NA,TRBV6-5,CASKVGRDEYSPLHF,TGTGCCAGCAAAGTTGGGAGGGACGAATATTCACCCCTCCACTTT
NA,TRBJ2-1,once,TRBV19,CASSPQGRAGNEQFF,TGTGCCAGTAGTCCTCAGGGGAGGGCAGGCAATGAGCAGTTCTTC
NA,TRBJ2-4,NA,TRBV6-2/TRBV6-3,CASSYPTLILAKNIQYF,TGTGCCAGCAGTTATCCTACCTTAATACTGGCCAAAAACATTCAGTACTTC
NA,TRBJ2-7,NA,TRBV6-2/TRBV6-3,CASSYSRGPYEQYF,TGTGCCAGCAGTTACTCCAGGGGTCCCTACGAGCAGTACTTC
TRBD2,TRBJ2-7,NA,TRBV10-3,CATGSGSSYEQYF,TGTGCCACTGGTAGCGGGAGCTCCTACGAGCAGTACTTC
TRBD1,TRBJ2-2,NA,TRBV2,CASSEWTGNTGELFF,TGTGCCAGCAGTGAATGGACAGGGAACACCGGGGAGCTGTTTTTT
NA,TRBJ2-7,NA,TRBV9,CASSAEPRVGLEQYF,TGTGCCAGCAGCGCCGAGCCCCGAGTTGGGCTCGAGCAGTACTTC
TRBD1,TRBJ1-2,NA,TRBV28,CASSLSVDRGLFGYTF,TGTGCCAGCAGTTTATCTGTGGACAGGGGGCTTTTTGGCTACACCTTC
TRBD1,TRBJ1-6,NA,TRBV5-4,CASSRDRGRSSPLHF,TGTGCCAGCAGCCGAGACAGGGGGCGGTCCTCGCCCCTCCACTTT
TRBD2,TRBJ2-1,NA,TRBV28,CALTPSGSYNEQFF,TGTGCCTTGACCCCTAGCGGGTCCTACAATGAGCAGTTCTTC
NA,TRBJ1-4,NA,TRBV2,CATGQGTEKLFF,TGTGCCACCGGCCAGGGGACGGAAAAACTGTTTTTT
NA,TRBJ1-2,NA,TRBV28,CASSLYQGTNYGYTF,TGTGCCAGCAGTTTATATCAGGGGACTAACTATGGCTACACCTTC
NA,TRBJ2-3,NA,TRBV2,CASSGENTDTQYF,TGTGCCAGCTCAGGGGAAAACACAGATACGCAGTATTTT
TRBD1,TRBJ1-4,NA,TRBV30,CAFTPGTGREKLFF,TGTGCCTTTACCCCCGGGACAGGGAGGGAAAAACTGTTTTTT
TRBD2,TRBJ2-7,NA,TRBV5-4,CASSLGLAGAGEQYF,TGTGCCAGCAGCCTAGGACTAGCGGGAGCAGGAGAGCAGTACTTC